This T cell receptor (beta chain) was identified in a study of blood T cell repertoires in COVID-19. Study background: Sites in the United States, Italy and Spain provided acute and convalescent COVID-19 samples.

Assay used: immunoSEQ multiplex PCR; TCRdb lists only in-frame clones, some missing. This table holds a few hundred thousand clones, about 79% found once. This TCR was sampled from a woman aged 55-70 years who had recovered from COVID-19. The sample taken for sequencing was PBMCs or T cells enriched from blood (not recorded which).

CDR3 coding DNA: TGCGCCAGCAGCTTGGGACTTTCCCCGAACACCGGGGAGCTGTTTTTT. Its protein product is CASSLGLSPNTGELFF. V usage is TRBV5-1 and J usage is TRBJ2-2; D is uncertain. Germline CDR1 is SGHRS and CDR2 is YFSETQ. Trimming took off 0 bases at V and 0 bases at J, with 9 bases between the two ends. The CDR3 spans 16 residues.